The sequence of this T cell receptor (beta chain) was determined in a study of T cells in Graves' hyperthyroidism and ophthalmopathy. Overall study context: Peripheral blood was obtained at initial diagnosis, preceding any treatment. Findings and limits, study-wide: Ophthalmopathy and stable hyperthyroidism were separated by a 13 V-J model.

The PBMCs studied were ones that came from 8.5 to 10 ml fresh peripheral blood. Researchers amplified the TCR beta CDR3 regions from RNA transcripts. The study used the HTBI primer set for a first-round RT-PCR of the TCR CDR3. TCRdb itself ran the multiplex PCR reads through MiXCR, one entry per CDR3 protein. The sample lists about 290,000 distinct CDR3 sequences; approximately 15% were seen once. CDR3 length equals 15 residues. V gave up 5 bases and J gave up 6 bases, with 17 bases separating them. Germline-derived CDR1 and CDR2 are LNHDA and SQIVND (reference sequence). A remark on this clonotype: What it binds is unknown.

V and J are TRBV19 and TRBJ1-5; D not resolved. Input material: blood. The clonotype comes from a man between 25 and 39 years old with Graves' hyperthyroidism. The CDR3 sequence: CASSFPVPVAQPQHF. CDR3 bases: TGTGCCAGTAGTTTCCCCGTCCCGGTAGCTCAGCCCCAGCATTTT. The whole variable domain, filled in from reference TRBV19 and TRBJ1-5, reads DGGITQSPKYLFRKEGQNVTLSCEQNLNHDAMYWYRQDPGQGLRLIYYSQIVNDFQKGDIAEGYSVSREKKESFPLTVTSAQKNPTAFYLCASSFPVPVAQPQHFGDGTRLSIL.